The present TCR beta chain was sequenced within a study of blood T cell repertoires in COVID-19. CDR1 and CDR2 from the germline V gene are SGHDT and YYEEEE. This CDR3 is built from 16 residues. V lost 2 bases to trimming and J lost 2 bases; unmatched junction nucleotides: 6. TCRdb keeps only in-frame clones here, not all; method: immunoSEQ multiplex PCR. The sample shows roughly 140,000 clones, about 80% of them seen only once. The chain has TRBV5-6 and TRBJ2-7, with 11 bases lining up with TRBD2. This sequence originates from a man aged 45-65 years in a cohort exposed to, infected with or recovered from COVID-19 (not recorded which). The sample was PBMCs or T cells enriched from blood (not recorded which). CDR3 bases: TGTGCCAGCAGCTTTATTGTGGGACTAGCGGCCTACGAGCAGTACTTC. Protein product: CASSFIVGLAAYEQYF.